These T cell receptor beta chains were read from a single sample in a study of blood T cell repertoires in COVID-19. Assay: immunoSEQ multiplex PCR; the TCRdb copy retains only in-frame clones and omits some. Here the sample spans over 70,000 clones, roughly 82% being singletons. The source material was peripheral blood. These receptors were collected from a woman older than 75 with active or convalescent COVID-19. Each CDR3 is given without its conserved first and last residue. The order of the fields is V gene, J gene, clone size, CDR3 protein. A clone size is listed for some rows: how often the clone was seen (once, few, many), or a class if it is expanded.

TRBV28	TRBJ1-3	-	ASSFGTTGNTIY
TRBV30	TRBJ1-2	-	ACPDRGFGGYT
TRBV19	TRBJ2-1	-	ASWFPRRLTSVGNEQF
TRBV7-2	TRBJ1-2	few	ASSLDPGRGYGYT
TRBV7-9	TRBJ2-7	-	ASSSPGQSYEQY
TRBV7-2	TRBJ1-4	-	ASSFRQGLNEKLF
TRBV2	TRBJ1-5	few	ASKGQGLNQPQH
TRBV12-5	TRBJ1-2	once	ASGLARDRRFGYT
TRBV7-9	TRBJ2-2	-	ASSLGGRGDTGELF
TRBV12-3/TRBV12-4	TRBJ1-5	-	ASHRDRGQPQH
TRBV7-2	TRBJ1-3	few	ASSLESGNTIY
TRBV5-6	TRBJ1-2	-	ASRGTGVLHYGGYT
TRBV6-6	TRBJ1-4	-	ASRAGTDEKLF
TRBV25-1	TRBJ2-5	-	ASRTSGGQETQY
TRBV7-2	TRBJ1-3	-	ASSPTGDPGNTIY
TRBV7-9	TRBJ1-2	-	ASSSTAVGTPNYGYT
TRBV5-1	TRBJ1-2	medium-sized	ASKTWLRVGYGYT
TRBV11-2	TRBJ1-2	-	ASSFWGRDYGYT